This TCR beta chain was sequenced for a study of blood T cell repertoires in COVID-19 (dated by TCRdb to about 2020). About the investigation overall: The collaborator samples originated in the United States, Italy and Spain and spanned the acute and convalescent phases of COVID-19. Subjects who had been exposed to COVID-19, were actively infected with it, or had recovered from it provided the deeply sampled blood TCRbeta repertoires that made up the dataset. A freely available public database, intended as a resource for researchers studying the immune response to SARS-CoV-2, is where the repertoires were released. Nearly every sample came with metadata listing a de-identified subject ID, COVID-19 status, age in years and sex. The prospective study material was composed of cDNA or gDNA derived from T cells, B-cell-depleted T cells, or PBMCs. Samples were obtained from the ongoing ImmuneRACE study (first 160 participants) and from approximately 1,200 subjects provided by 6 global collaborators. HLA class I and class II types, where available, came from metadata supplied by the sample provider rather than from assay-based typing. The study at large found these results: The quantity of clinical and demographic metadata differed by source and by participant and was supplied without curation.

Comment on this clone: The target of this receptor is not known. Per-base qualities were not stored, and no clone one base away is much larger.

In Seattle, one collaborating source enrolled patients while the infection was active and tracked those patients longitudinally over the course of disease. Whole blood was collected in K2EDTA tubes by collaborating institutions according to the institutions' own protocols. For TCRbeta analysis, collaborator samples were shipped as frozen whole blood, as isolated PBMCs, or as DNA extracted from either sample type. CDR1 and CDR2 are read off the germline V gene (reference sequence) as SEHNR and FQNEAQ. V lost 5 bases and J lost 8 bases, and the count of bases not matched to a germline gene is 11. From cysteine to phenylalanine, the CDR3 is 17 amino acids long. CDR3 DNA is the only sequence kept; it has 51 bases, read in frame from the first base. The immunoSEQ Assay, a bias-controlled multiplex PCR, was used to amplify TCRbeta CDR3 regions from genomic DNA. Turning to the authors' computational methods: Nucleated cell counts per sample were estimated from amplification of reference gene primers within the assay. To quantify the absolute abundance of each unique TCRbeta CDR3 rearrangement, sequence reads were collapsed and filtered. For each sample, productive Simpson clonality was calculated by taking the square root of Simpson's diversity index across productive rearrangements. TCRdb carries this immuneACCESS record with in-frame sequences only. Its versions omit some clonotypes, under half of them owing to an unresolved V gene in the studies checked, with the rest unexplained. The V and J calls and clone size are taken from that table; D and trimming were inferred from the DNA. This sample comprises 350,000 to 400,000 clones, approximately 86% of them detected only once. Less than 9% of the sample is taken by the ten largest.

The chain is encoded by TRBV7-9 joined to TRBJ2-1; 14 bases in the middle match TRBD2. Material for sequencing was peripheral blood. The sequence was collected from a woman in her fifties or sixties with COVID-19, enrolled during active disease. The nucleotide sequence is given as TGTGCCAGCAGCCGACTAGCGGGGGGGCCGGTTTCCTATGAGCAGTTCTTC. Its coded protein is CASSRLAGGPVSYEQFF.